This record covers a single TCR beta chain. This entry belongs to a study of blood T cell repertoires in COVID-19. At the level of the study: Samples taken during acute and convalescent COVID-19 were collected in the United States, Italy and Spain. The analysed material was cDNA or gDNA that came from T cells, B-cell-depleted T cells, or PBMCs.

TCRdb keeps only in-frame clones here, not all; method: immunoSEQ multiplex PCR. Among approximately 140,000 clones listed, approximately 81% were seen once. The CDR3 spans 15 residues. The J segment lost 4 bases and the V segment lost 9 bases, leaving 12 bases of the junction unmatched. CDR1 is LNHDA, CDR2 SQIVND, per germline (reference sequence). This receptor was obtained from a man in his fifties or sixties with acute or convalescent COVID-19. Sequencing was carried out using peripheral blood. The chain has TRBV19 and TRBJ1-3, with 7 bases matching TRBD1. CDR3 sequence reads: CASTLIDRAGNTIYF. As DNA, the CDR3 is TGTGCCAGCACCCTCATCGACAGGGCCGGAAACACCATATATTTT.